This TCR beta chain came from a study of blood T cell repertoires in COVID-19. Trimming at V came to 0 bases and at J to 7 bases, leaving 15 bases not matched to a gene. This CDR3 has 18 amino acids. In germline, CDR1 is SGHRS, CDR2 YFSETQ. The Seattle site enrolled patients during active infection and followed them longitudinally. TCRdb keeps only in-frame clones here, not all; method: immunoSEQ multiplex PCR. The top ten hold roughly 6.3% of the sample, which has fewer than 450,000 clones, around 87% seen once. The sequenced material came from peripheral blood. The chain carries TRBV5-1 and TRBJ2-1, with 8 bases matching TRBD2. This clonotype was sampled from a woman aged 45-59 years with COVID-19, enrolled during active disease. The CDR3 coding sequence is TGCGCCAGCAGCTTGGCCTCCACCGGGACTAGGCCTGGGAATGAGCAGTTCTTC. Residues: CASSLASTGTRPGNEQFF.